What follows are 23 T cell receptor beta chains derived from one specimen sequenced in a study of T cells in Graves' hyperthyroidism and ophthalmopathy. Amplified TCR beta CDR3 regions derived from RNA transcripts. HTBI primers were used for first-round RT-PCR of the TCR CDR3. TCRdb re-called the multiplex PCR reads through MiXCR, storing one row per CDR3 protein. The sample carries about 370,000 distinct CDR3 sequences, 15% recorded once. Specimen: blood. These receptors were taken from a woman aged 60-70 years with Graves' ophthalmopathy.

This sequence joins TRBV24-1 and TRBJ2-2, with 11 bases lining up with TRBD1. Germline V gives CDR1 KGHDR, CDR2 SFDVKD. V was clipped by 4 bases and J by 6 bases; unmatched bases: 6. The CDR3 is 16 amino acids. CDR3 DNA: TGTGCCACCAGTGACAGGACAGGGGGCGTCTCCGGGGAGCTGTTTTTT. Translation gives CATSDRTGGVSGELFF.

This clonotype has at least ten counts. This chain links TRBV3-1 with TRBJ2-1, with no clear D. The CDR3 sequence is 17 residues long. CDR1 LGHDT and CDR2 YNNKEL come from the germline V gene (reference sequence). Trimming cost V 3 bases and J 0 bases, with 15 bases left between them. This chain's CDR3 is CASSQVGLTGSYNEQFF. Here the CDR3 DNA reads TGTGCCAGCAGCCAGGTGGGGTTAACCGGCTCCTACAATGAGCAGTTCTTC.

This clonotype was recorded at least ten times. This chain joins TRBV3-1 and TRBJ1-6; D perhaps matches TRBD1 (5 bases). Trimming took off 1 base at V and 7 bases at J, with 8 bases between the two ends. This CDR3 spans 14 amino acids. Germline CDR1 is LGHDT and CDR2 is YNNKEL (reference sequence). DNA for the CDR3: TGTGCCAGCAGCCAAGTCACAGGCAATTCACCCCTCCACTTT. This encodes CASSQVTGNSPLHF.

This clonotype was seen at least ten times. The chain combines TRBV12-3 or TRBV12-4 with TRBJ2-1; D remains unclear. V lost 7 bases and J 8 bases, leaving 21 bases between the germline ends. The CDR3 length is 15 residues. The CDR3 DNA is TGTGCCAGCACCCTGGTATTAGCCATACAAGATGAGCAGTTCTTC. This translates into CASTLVLAIQDEQFF.

This clonotype has more than one count but fewer than ten. The chain carries TRBV29-1 and TRBJ2-1, with D hard to call. The CDR3 extends over 14 amino acids. V was pared by 7 bases and J by 9 bases, with 22 bases between. The germline V gene encodes CDR1 SQVTM and CDR2 ANQGSEA. The CDR3 here is CSGVGRSQVSEQFF. The DNA of the CDR3 is TGCAGCGGAGTTGGACGGAGCCAAGTTAGTGAGCAGTTCTTC.

This clonotype was counted many times. The chain has TRBV7-3 and TRBJ2-7; no definite D call. This CDR3 has 13 amino acids. The germline V gene has CDR1 SGHTA and CDR2 FQGTGA. The germline V and J ends were trimmed by 4 bases and 6 bases, with 13 bases remaining between them. DNA of the CDR3: TGTGCCAGCAGCTCGTCGGAGTCGGGCGAGCAGTACTTC. Its translation is CASSSSESGEQYF.

This clonotype was detected ten times or more. This chain joins TRBV7-6 and TRBJ2-3, with 12 bases aligning to TRBD2. Trimming at V came to 5 bases and at J to 5 bases, leaving 17 bases not matched to a gene. The CDR3 totals 19 residues. The V gene's germline CDR1 is SGHVS and CDR2 FNYEAQ. CDR3 protein: CASSRRGLAGGPSQDTQYF. CDR3 DNA: TGTGCCAGCAGCCGGAGAGGGCTAGCGGGAGGGCCGTCGCAAGATACGCAGTATTTT. Based on the CDR3 plus reference TRBV7-6 and TRBJ2-3, the full variable domain is GAGVSQSPRYKVTKRGQDVALRCDPISGHVSLYWYRQALGQGPEFLTYFNYEAQQDKSGLPNDRFSAERPEGSISTLTIQRTEQRDSAMYRCASSRRGLAGGPSQDTQYFGPGTRLTVL.

This clonotype was observed a few times. The CDR3 sequence: CSARDREIYSGANVLTF. The CDR3 bases are TGCAGTGCTAGAGATCGGGAGATTTACTCTGGGGCCAACGTCCTGACTTTC. The genes are TRBV20-1 and TRBJ2-6, with D possibly being TRBD2 (6 bases). The V end was cut by 0 bases, the J end by 0 bases, with 12 bases between. This CDR3 region has 17 residues. Germline CDR1 and CDR2: DFQATT and SNEGSKA (reference sequence).

J is TRBJ2-7 and V is TRBV6-1, with 7 nucleotides matching TRBD2. V shed 6 bases and J 2 bases; nucleotides not matched to a gene: 7. The CDR3 spans 14 residues. Germline lookup yields CDR1 MNHNS and CDR2 SASEGT. The CDR3 nucleotides are TGTGCCAGCAGACCCCACGGGGGGACCTACGAGCAGTACTTC. It specifies CASRPHGGTYEQYF.

This clonotype was seen ten or more times. The J gene is TRBJ2-7, the V gene TRBV6-1; 14 nucleotides match TRBD2. V lost 5 bases and J lost 0; bases outside the gene matches: 9. Germline V gene data show CDR1 as MNHNS and CDR2 as SASEGT. The CDR3 spans 18 residues. For the CDR3, the DNA is TGTGCCAGCAGTAGGGGACTAGCGGGAGTAAATCCCTCCTACGAGCAGTACTTC. Amino acid sequence: CASSRGLAGVNPSYEQYF.

This clonotype turned up a few times. The rearrangement links TRBV2 to TRBJ1-1; D perhaps matches TRBD1 (5 bases). The germline V gene encodes CDR1 SNHLY and CDR2 FYNNEI. With 2 bases removed from V and 1 base from J, the gap between germline ends came to 8 bases. The CDR3 has 14 amino acids. As DNA, the CDR3 is TGTGCCAGCAGTGAATCCCAGGGGAACACTGAAGCTTTCTTT. Its translation is CASSESQGNTEAFF.

This clonotype was detected ten times or more. J is TRBJ2-7 and V is TRBV3-1; D is possibly TRBD1 (6 bases). The CDR3 covers 12 residues. V was shortened by 6 bases and J by 4 bases, with 10 bases between the two germline ends. Germline V gives CDR1 LGHDT, CDR2 YNNKEL (reference sequence). As DNA, the CDR3 is TGTGCCAGCAGTAGGACAGCATACGAGCAGTACTTC. Residues: CASSRTAYEQYF.

This clonotype was seen repeatedly, ten times or more. V usage is TRBV3-1 and J usage is TRBJ2-5; 13 bases are a match to TRBD2. V dropped 4 bases and J dropped 5; count of bases not matched to a gene: 13. Germline loops: CDR1 LGHDT, CDR2 YNNKEL (reference sequence). The CDR3 covers 18 residues. CDR3 sequence (DNA): TGTGCCAGCAGCCCCCGGACTAGCGGGAGTGGAGCGTGGGAGACCCAGTACTTC. This gives the protein CASSPRTSGSGAWETQYF.

This clonotype was seen more than once but under ten times. This sequence joins TRBV4-1 and TRBJ2-7, with D possibly matching TRBD2 (6 bases). CDR1 and CDR2 from the germline V gene are MGHRA and YSYEKL. Trimming shortened V by 1 base and J by 0 bases, and 10 bases separated the two germline ends. The CDR3 consists of 15 residues. CDR3 residues: CASSQGGESSYEQYF. In DNA form, the CDR3 reads TGCGCCAGCAGCCAAGGGGGGGAAAGCTCCTACGAGCAGTACTTC.

This clonotype was recorded many times. This chain links TRBV11-2 with TRBJ2-1; a weak D match, TRBD2 (5 bases). The V end was cut by 1 base, the J end by 6 bases, with 19 bases between. The CDR3 length is 17 residues. Germline CDR1 is SGHAT and CDR2 is FQNNGV. CDR3: CASSLVGLAHRGNEQFF. CDR3 coding DNA: TGTGCCAGCAGCTTAGTGGGTCTAGCACACCGGGGCAATGAGCAGTTCTTC.

This clonotype was picked up many times. V is TRBV7-8 and J is TRBJ2-7, with 8 bases lining up with TRBD1. The CDR3 has 17 residues. The trim removed 4 bases at V and 0 bases at J, leaving 11 bases unmatched. Looked up from germline, CDR1 is SGHVS and CDR2 is FQNEAQ. The CDR3 protein is CASSSPAWGQDSYEQYF. As DNA, the CDR3 is TGTGCCAGCAGCTCGCCGGCCTGGGGACAGGACTCCTACGAGCAGTACTTC.

Many counts were recorded for this clonotype. The CDR3 protein is CASSLPRTGGADGYTF. The DNA for the CDR3 is TGTGCCAGCAGCTTACCCCGGACAGGGGGCGCGGATGGCTACACCTTC. The V call is TRBV7-8, the J call TRBJ1-2; 11 nucleotides line up with TRBD1. V lost 2 bases and J lost 6; bases outside the gene matches: 8. The CDR3 sequence is 16 residues long. The V gene's germline CDR1 is SGHVS and CDR2 FQNEAQ.

This clonotype was seen more than once but under ten times. The chain carries TRBV24-1 and TRBJ2-2; D perhaps matches TRBD1 (6 bases). Trimming took 7 bases from V and 3 from J, leaving 17 bases between them. This CDR3 has 16 residues. In germline, CDR1 is KGHDR, CDR2 SFDVKD. CDR3 residues: CATRRQAGDDTGELFF. The CDR3 nucleotides are TGTGCCACCAGGAGGCAGGCAGGGGACGACACCGGGGAGCTGTTTTTT.

This rearrangement joins TRBV11-2 to TRBJ2-6; a weak D match, TRBD1 (5 bases). Germline V gene sequence: CDR1 SGHAT, CDR2 FQNNGV. The CDR3 length is 15 residues. The V and J ends lost 3 bases and 1 base respectively, with 7 bases between them. CDR3 in amino acids: CASSFGASGANVLTF. The CDR3, as DNA: TGTGCCAGCAGCTTTGGGGCGTCTGGGGCCAACGTCCTGACTTTC.

The rearrangement joins TRBV6-1 to TRBJ2-7, with 11 bases aligning to TRBD1. The CDR3 covers 15 residues. Unmatched junction bases numbered 7, after V lost 7 bases and J lost 2 bases. CDR1 and CDR2 (germline): MNHNS, SASEGT. CDR3 in amino acids: CASTRGGQGAYEQYF. CDR3 nucleotides: TGTGCCAGCACCCGCGGGGGACAGGGGGCCTACGAGCAGTACTTC.

The sample holds many counts of this clonotype. The chain combines TRBV11-3 with TRBJ2-5; TRBD1 aligns across 11 bases. J was trimmed by 4 bases and V by 3 bases; bases with no gene match: 4. The CDR3 sequence is 15 residues long. CDR1 and CDR2 from the germline V gene are SGHNT and YENEEA. As DNA, the CDR3 is TGTGCCAGCAGCTTGGACAGGGGGCCGGGAGAGACCCAGTACTTC. It specifies CASSLDRGPGETQYF.

The V gene is TRBV7-3, the J gene TRBJ2-5; 7 bases match TRBD2. The CDR3 covers 15 residues. The trim removed 2 bases at V and 0 bases at J, leaving 3 bases unmatched. Germline V CDR1 and CDR2: SGHTA, FQGTGA. The DNA of the CDR3 is TGTGCCAGCAGCTTATCCGGGAGGAACCAAGAGACCCAGTACTTC. Its protein product is CASSLSGRNQETQYF.

V and J are TRBV7-3 and TRBJ2-1, with 7 bases that match TRBD2. With V trimmed by 2 bases and J by 4 bases, 8 bases remained unmatched. The CDR3 runs 16 residues. The germline gives CDR1 SGHTA, CDR2 FQGTGA. The CDR3 DNA sequence: TGTGCCAGCAGCTTACGGGGAGGGGCCACGTACAATGAGCAGTTCTTC. It is translated as CASSLRGGATYNEQFF.